There are many counts of the clone carrying this T cell receptor (beta chain). The entry originates in a study of neurological immune-mediated disorders. Trimming stripped 7 bases from V and 4 bases from J, with 13 bases between. CDR3 length equals 13 residues. Looked up from germline, CDR1 is SQVTM and CDR2 is ANQGSEA. TCRdb re-called the 5' RACE reads through MiXCR, storing one row per CDR3 protein. The sample holds 39,000 or so distinct CDR3 sequences, 2.5% seen once. The chain is built from TRBV29-1 and TRBJ2-2; D call uncertain. Specimen: PBMCs. This TCR came from a man aged 25-45 years with multiple sclerosis. The CDR3 DNA reads TGCAGCGCCCTGGACGATGGCACCGGGGAGCTGTTTTTT. This sequence encodes CSALDDGTGELFF.